This TCR beta chain came from a study of CD8 T cells in Susac syndrome. The count of this clonotype is one. The germline CDR1 and CDR2 sequences are SGDLS and YYNGEE. This CDR3 spans 18 amino acids. V was shortened by 0 bases and J by 0 bases, with 16 bases between the two germline ends. With random hexamers, reverse transcription was performed on about 0.5 to 1 ug of RNA. TCRdb used MiXCR to reprocess the immunoSEQ multiplex PCR reads, holding one entry per CDR3 protein. The table includes hundreds of thousands of distinct CDR3 sequences, approximately 90% detected once. The receptor was isolated from a human donor with multiple sclerosis. The specimen sequenced was CD8+ T cells from PBMCs. This chain links TRBV9 with TRBJ2-1, with D maybe TRBD2 (5 bases). CDR3 coding DNA: TGTGCCAGCAGCGTAGAAGCTAGCCCTTTAAGCTCCTACAATGAGCAGTTCTTC. Translating it yields CASSVEASPLSSYNEQFF. The variable domain in full, with the rest retrieved from reference TRBV9 and TRBJ2-1, is DSGVTQTPKHLITATGQRVTLRCSPRSGDLSVYWYQQSLDQGLQFLIQYYNGEERAKGNILERFSAQQFPDLHSELNLSSLELGDSALYFCASSVEASPLSSYNEQFFGPGTRLTVL.